These 8 T cell receptor beta chains came from one sample sequenced in a study of T cells in Graves' hyperthyroidism and ophthalmopathy. TCR beta CDR3 region amplification was performed from RNA transcripts. The primer set for the first-round RT-PCR of the TCR CDR3 was HTBI. TCRdb reanalysed the multiplex PCR reads using MiXCR and keeps one entry per CDR3 protein. Altogether under 400,000 distinct CDR3 sequences are present, 16% being singletons, with the ten largest covering around a third. The specimen was blood. These receptors originate from a man aged 30 to 45 with Graves' hyperthyroidism.

The genes are TRBV7-2 and TRBJ2-5; 10 bases match TRBD2. Trimming at V came to 3 bases and at J to 2 bases, leaving 6 bases not matched to a gene. CDR3 length: 16 residues. CDR1 and CDR2 (germline): SGHTA, FQGNSA. The CDR3 DNA reads as TGTGCCAGCAGCTTCGCCGGGACTAGCGAACAAGAGACCCAGTACTTC. Translating it yields CASSFAGTSEQETQYF. Looking up the rest from reference TRBV7-2 and TRBJ2-5 gives the full variable domain: GAGVSQSPSNKVTEKGKDVELRCDPISGHTALYWYRQSLGQGLEFLIYFQGNSAPDKSGLPSDRFSAERTGGSVSTLTIQRTQQEDSAVYLCASSFAGTSEQETQYFGPGTRLLVL.

In this sample, this clonotype turned up many times. The V and J genes are TRBV2 and TRBJ2-1, with D unclear. CDR1 is SNHLY and CDR2 is FYNNEI in the germline V gene. The CDR3 has 14 residues. V dropped 8 bases and J dropped 0 bases, with 11 bases sitting between them. The CDR3 protein is CASRTGSSYNEQFF. Written as DNA, the CDR3 is TGTGCCAGCCGAACGGGCAGCTCCTACAATGAGCAGTTCTTC.

This clonotype was observed at least ten times. The chain combines TRBV20-1 with TRBJ2-3, with D possibly TRBD2 on 6 matching bases. The germline V gene encodes CDR1 DFQATT and CDR2 SNEGSKA (reference sequence). This CDR3 region has 13 residues. The ends were cut back, 6 bases at V and 2 bases at J, with 12 bases in the middle. DNA of the CDR3: TGCAGTGCCGATCGGGACTCCACAGATACGCAGTATTTT. Protein product: CSADRDSTDTQYF.

There are many counts of this clonotype. The chain couples TRBV27 to TRBJ1-1, with D possibly TRBD1 on 6 matching bases. CDR1 MNHEY and CDR2 SMNVEV come from the germline V gene (reference sequence). The V end lost 5 bases, the J end lost 6 bases, and 10 bases lay between the germline ends. This CDR3 spans 12 amino acids. The CDR3 nucleotides read TGTGCCAGCAGTACTACAGGGTCTGAAGCTTTCTTT. This encodes CASSTTGSEAFF.

The chain links TRBV19 to TRBJ2-2, with D perhaps TRBD1 or TRBD2 (5 bases each). V dropped 7 bases and J dropped 4 bases, with 16 bases sitting between them. The CDR3 runs to 15 residues. Germline values: CDR1 LNHDA, CDR2 SQIVND (reference sequence). The CDR3, as DNA: TGTGCCAGTAACCGATTTGGGGGTGGCACCGGGGAGCTGTTTTTT. Encoded protein: CASNRFGGGTGELFF. Full variable domain (remainder filled in from reference TRBV19 and TRBJ2-2): DGGITQSPKYLFRKEGQNVTLSCEQNLNHDAMYWYRQDPGQGLRLIYYSQIVNDFQKGDIAEGYSVSREKKESFPLTVTSAQKNPTAFYLCASNRFGGGTGELFFGEGSRLTVL.

The sample holds many counts of this clonotype. V gene TRBV2 combines with J gene TRBJ2-7; 8 bases fit TRBD2. Trimming cost V 5 bases and J 3 bases; bases outside gene matches: 6. Germline CDR1 reads SNHLY; CDR2 reads FYNNEI. The CDR3 is 14 residues long. The CDR3 spells CASSPSGRVYEQYF. The CDR3 coding sequence is TGTGCCAGCAGTCCCAGCGGGAGAGTCTACGAGCAGTACTTC.

This clonotype appeared a few times. The chain is built from TRBV6-1 and TRBJ1-6; TRBD1 agrees at 7 bases. Germline V gene sequence: CDR1 MNHNS, CDR2 SASEGT. V shed 2 bases and J 9 bases; nucleotides not matched to a gene: 4. The CDR3 totals 14 residues. CDR3: CASSEQGGVSPLHF. The CDR3 nucleotides read TGTGCCAGCAGTGAACAGGGGGGGGTTTCACCCCTCCACTTT.

This clonotype showed up many times. The chain combines TRBV20-1 with TRBJ2-3, with D possibly being TRBD2 (6 bases). Germline V gene sequence: CDR1 DFQATT, CDR2 SNEGSKA (reference sequence). V lost 5 bases, J lost 0 bases, and 12 bases lay in between. The CDR3 is 14 residues long. The CDR3 nucleotides read TGCAGTGCTGGGGAGGCGACTAGCACAGATACGCAGTATTTT. This sequence encodes CSAGEATSTDTQYF.